Following are 32 T cell receptor beta chains from one sample sequenced in a study of lymphopenia after photon versus proton radiotherapy. TCRdb keeps only in-frame clones here, not all; method: immunoSEQ multiplex PCR. The profile shows roughly 18,000 clones, roughly 90% of them singletons. Here the sequenced sample was peripheral blood, taken from a patient treated with photon-based radiotherapy. The receptors originated from a woman aged 40 to 50 with cholangiocarcinoma.

CDR3 coding DNA: TGTGCCAGCAGCACCGGGACAGGGGTATACAGTGAAGCTTTCTTT. Translated, it gives CASSTGTGVYSEAFF. This rearrangement joins TRBV6-1 to TRBJ1-1; 10 bases agree with TRBD1. The CDR3 covers 15 residues. Germline lookup yields CDR1 MNHNS and CDR2 SASEGT. Germline trimming cut 6 bases from V and 7 bases from J; bases unmatched to any gene: 11.

The genes are TRBV6-1 and TRBJ2-1; D is perhaps TRBD1 (6 bases). There are 15 residues in the CDR3. V was clipped by 6 bases and J by 1 base, with 13 bases between them. Germline V gene data show CDR1 as MNHNS and CDR2 as SASEGT. The CDR3 sequence is CASSSGTPSYNEQFF. CDR3 in DNA: TGTGCCAGCAGCTCCGGGACACCATCCTACAATGAGCAGTTCTTC.

This chain joins TRBV13 and TRBJ2-2; D call uncertain. Trimming removed 5 bases at V and 5 bases at J, with 9 bases between. The CDR3 runs 13 residues. Looked up from germline, CDR1 is PRHDT and CDR2 is FYEKMQ (reference sequence). The CDR3 coding sequence is TGTGCCAGCAGCCCCAGTTGGACCGGGGAGCTGTTTTTT. Residues: CASSPSWTGELFF.

The chain uses TRBV14 and TRBJ1-1; TRBD1 is a possible D gene (6 bases). CDR1 and CDR2 from the germline V gene are SGHDN and FVKESK. The CDR3 has 15 amino acids. The V end lost 4 bases, the J end lost 5 bases, and 17 bases lay between the germline ends. The CDR3 nucleotides are TGTGCCAGCAGCCGCCCTGTGGGGGGGGCGACTGAAGCTTTCTTT. It specifies CASSRPVGGATEAFF.

The chain carries TRBV11-2 and TRBJ1-6; unclear D gene. The CDR3 spans 14 residues. Trimming removed 1 base at V and 7 bases at J, with 8 bases between. Germline CDR1 is SGHAT and CDR2 is FQNNGV. The DNA of the CDR3 is TGTGCCAGCAGCTTAGTAGGGCCAAATTCACCCCTCCACTTT. Translating it yields CASSLVGPNSPLHF.

V gene TRBV19 combines with J gene TRBJ1-1, with TRBD1 as a possible D gene (6 bases). The germline V gene has CDR1 LNHDA and CDR2 SQIVND (reference sequence). CDR3 length: 13 residues. The V end lost 8 bases, the J end lost 4 bases, and 14 bases lay between the germline ends. CDR3 protein: CASRTVGFTEAFF. The CDR3 nucleotides are TGTGCCAGTCGGACAGTCGGGTTCACTGAAGCTTTCTTT.

As to this clone: The same CDR3 arises from other DNA sequences in this sample as well. The CDR3 nucleotides are TGTGCCAGTAGTATATCAGGCAGGGGGCCCTACGAGCAGTACTTC. It translates to CASSISGRGPYEQYF. The gene calls are TRBV19 and TRBJ2-7, with TRBD1 matching over 8 bases. The V gene end was trimmed by 2 bases and the J gene end by 2 bases; junction bases not matched to a gene: 5. The germline CDR1 and CDR2 sequences are LNHDA and SQIVND (reference sequence). CDR3 length: 15 residues.

This clone was observed once. The CDR3 loop is CASSLEQAYNEQFF. The CDR3 bases are TGTGCCAGCAGTTTAGAGCAGGCTTACAATGAGCAGTTCTTC. This chain connects TRBV28 to TRBJ2-1; D is undetermined. The CDR3 totals 14 residues. Trimming pared 2 bases from V and 4 bases from J, leaving 9 bases between. Germline V gene data show CDR1 as MDHEN and CDR2 as SYDVKM.

This clone has only a few counts. The rearrangement uses TRBV28 and TRBJ2-1; D remains unclear. This CDR3 is 16 amino acids long. V was trimmed by 5 bases and J by 0 bases, leaving 14 bases between them. Germline CDR1 MDHEN, CDR2 SYDVKM. The CDR3 here is CASSTLGIFSYNEQFF. Here the CDR3 DNA reads TGTGCCAGCAGTACTTTGGGGATCTTCTCCTACAATGAGCAGTTCTTC.

The V and J genes are TRBV5-4 and TRBJ2-1, with D perhaps TRBD2 (5 bases). Germline V gives CDR1 SGHNT, CDR2 YYREEE (reference sequence). The CDR3 runs 15 residues. The V end lost 0 bases, the J end lost 0 bases, and 7 bases lay between the germline ends. For the CDR3, the DNA is TGTGCCAGCAGCTTGGCGGGAAGCTCCTACAATGAGCAGTTCTTC. As protein: CASSLAGSSYNEQFF.

The chain joins TRBV9 to TRBJ2-1; no clear D gene. Trimming stripped 4 bases from V and 5 bases from J, with 13 bases between. Germline lookup yields CDR1 SGDLS and CDR2 YYNGEE. CDR3 length: 14 amino acids. CDR3 sequence (DNA): TGTGCCAGCAGCCCTCGGACCTTCGACAATGAGCAGTTCTTC. As protein: CASSPRTFDNEQFF.

The table lists this clone with a count of one. This chain connects TRBV6-1 to TRBJ2-3, with a possible D match to TRBD1 (6 bases). Germline CDR1 reads MNHNS; CDR2 reads SASEGT. The length of the CDR3 is 13 residues. V shed 8 bases and J shed 4 bases, with 13 bases lying between them. The CDR3 reads CASGTGLADTQYF. CDR3 nucleotides: TGTGCCAGCGGCACAGGGTTAGCAGATACGCAGTATTTT.

The chain recombines TRBV5-1 with TRBJ1-1; D is ambiguous. V was trimmed by 2 bases and J by 7 bases, leaving 12 bases between them. Per the germline V gene, CDR1 is SGHRS and CDR2 is YFSETQ. The CDR3 has 13 residues. The CDR3 DNA follows: TGCGCCAGCAGCTTCGAGGGTGTTGGTGAAGCTTTCTTT. This encodes CASSFEGVGEAFF.

DNA for the CDR3: TGTGCCTGGAGTTCGGGAGGGGGATGGACCGGGGAGCTGTTTTTT. The encoded protein is CAWSSGGGWTGELFF. The chain carries TRBV30 and TRBJ2-2; 8 nucleotides align to TRBD2. The CDR3 totals 15 residues. Germline V gene data show CDR1 as GTSNPN and CDR2 as SVGIG (reference sequence). Trimming at V came to 2 bases and at J to 5 bases, leaving 7 bases not matched to a gene.

This clone was counted once. The chain couples TRBV15 to TRBJ1-5; perhaps TRBD1 as D (6 bases). This CDR3 has 17 residues. Deletions cut 3 bases from V and 0 bases from J, with 15 bases between. Germline loops: CDR1 LNHNV, CDR2 YYDKDF (reference sequence). The CDR3 sequence: CATSREGVPSSNQPQHF. CDR3 nucleotide sequence: TGTGCCACCAGCAGGGAGGGGGTCCCCTCTAGCAATCAGCCCCAGCATTTT. The entire variable domain, with the rest obtained from reference TRBV15 and TRBJ1-5, is as follows: DAMVIQNPRYQVTQFGKPVTLSCSQTLNHNVMYWYQQKSSQAPKLLFHYYDKDFNNEADTPDNFQSRRPNTSFCFLDIRSPGLGDTAMYLCATSREGVPSSNQPQHFGDGTRLSIL.

This clone turned up a few times. J is TRBJ2-7 and V is TRBV28; D may be TRBD2 (6 bases). CDR1 is MDHEN and CDR2 is SYDVKM in the germline V gene. The V end lost 5 bases, the J end lost 4 bases, and 18 bases lay between the germline ends. The CDR3 is 15 residues long. The CDR3 loop reads CASSKTLTSGYEQYF. The DNA of the CDR3 is TGTGCCAGCAGTAAAACCTTGACTAGTGGATACGAGCAGTACTTC.

This chain joins TRBV2 and TRBJ1-1; D unresolved. Looked up from germline, CDR1 is SNHLY and CDR2 is FYNNEI. V shed 4 bases and J shed 1 base, with 7 bases lying between them. The CDR3 runs to 13 residues. The CDR3 region is CASSAGRNTEAFF. The CDR3 DNA reads as TGTGCCAGCAGTGCCGGCCGGAACACTGAAGCTTTCTTT.

The gene calls are TRBV5-1 and TRBJ1-6; D is possibly TRBD1 (5 bases). V was pared by 4 bases and J by 6 bases, with 17 bases between. The germline V gene encodes CDR1 SGHRS and CDR2 YFSETQ. CDR3 length equals 16 residues. CDR3 in amino acids: CASSRSSAGSNSPLHF. The CDR3 region has the DNA TGCGCCAGCAGCCGGTCAAGTGCAGGGTCTAATTCACCCCTCCACTTT.

V and J are TRBV4-3 and TRBJ2-1, with D tentatively TRBD2 (6 bases). Per germline, CDR1 LGHNA and CDR2 YSLEER. The CDR3 totals 19 residues. V lost 1 base and J 8 bases, leaving 27 bases between the germline ends. The CDR3 protein is CASSQASVLTLGISDEQFF. Written as DNA, the CDR3 is TGCGCCAGCAGCCAAGCTAGCGTCTTAACGCTCGGAATAAGCGATGAGCAGTTCTTC.

The chain carries TRBV7-8 and TRBJ1-5; D may be TRBD1 (5 bases). The germline V and J ends were trimmed by 5 bases and 0 bases, with 14 bases remaining between them. Germline CDR1 and CDR2: SGHVS and FQNEAQ. The CDR3 has 16 residues. The CDR3 here is CASSAQTAYSNQPQHF. The CDR3, as DNA: TGTGCCAGCAGCGCACAGACAGCCTATAGCAATCAGCCCCAGCATTTT.

The chain combines TRBV4-3 with TRBJ1-6; D ambiguous. Germline CDR1 reads LGHNA; CDR2 reads YSLEER. Trimming took off 0 bases at V and 10 bases at J, with 7 bases between the two ends. This CDR3 comprises 13 residues. CDR3 sequence (DNA): TGCGCCAGCAGCCAAGATCTTGGATCACCCCTCCACTTT. Protein product: CASSQDLGSPLHF.

The chain combines TRBV27 with TRBJ2-7; no clear D gene. Germline V CDR1 and CDR2: MNHEY, SMNVEV (reference sequence). The germline V and J ends were trimmed by 5 bases and 0 bases, with 17 bases remaining between them. The CDR3 spans 16 residues. The CDR3 DNA follows: TGTGCCAGCAGTCCGGGTCTCCTTGGGGACTCCTACGAGCAGTACTTC. Protein sequence: CASSPGLLGDSYEQYF.

The genes are TRBV6-1 and TRBJ2-7; 7 positions agree with TRBD1. J lost 6 bases, V lost 7 bases, and 15 bases had no gene match. Germline CDR1 and CDR2: MNHNS and SASEGT. The CDR3 consists of 15 residues. This CDR3 reads CASIGTGTALREQYF. CDR3 nucleotide sequence: TGTGCCAGCATTGGGACCGGGACAGCCCTTCGCGAGCAGTACTTC.

The chain employs TRBV7-6 and TRBJ1-6, with 9 bases that match TRBD1. The CDR3 covers 18 residues. V trimming: 5 bases; J trimming: 1 base; junction bases outside the gene matches: 9. CDR1 and CDR2 (germline): SGHVS, FNYEAQ. The CDR3 protein is CASSATGGSPSYNSPLHF. CDR3 sequence (DNA): TGTGCCAGCAGCGCCACAGGGGGCTCTCCTTCCTATAATTCACCCCTCCACTTT.

V gene TRBV27 combines with J gene TRBJ2-7; D is unresolved. Germline V gene lookup returns CDR1 MNHEY and CDR2 SMNVEV (reference sequence). Between the trimmed V and J ends, which lost 5 bases and 3 bases, there was a span of 14 bases. This CDR3 spans 14 amino acids. CDR3 nucleotide sequence: TGTGCCAGCAGTCCTACCTGGAAGGTCTACGAGCAGTACTTC. Translation gives CASSPTWKVYEQYF.

The chain carries TRBV7-6 and TRBJ1-3, with TRBD1 matching over 10 bases. Trimming took 5 bases from V and 1 from J; bases not matched to a gene: 20. This CDR3 comprises 21 residues. Germline V gene sequence: CDR1 SGHVS, CDR2 FNYEAQ. As DNA, the CDR3 is TGTGCCAGCAGCCACTCAGCCCATCGGACAGGGGGGCTTAAATCTGGAAACACCATATATTTT. Amino acids: CASSHSAHRTGGLKSGNTIYF.

This chain joins TRBV14 and TRBJ2-3; TRBD2 matches at 7 bases. Germline V gene data show CDR1 as SGHDN and CDR2 as FVKESK. J lost 1 base, V lost 2 bases, and 6 bases had no gene match. The CDR3 consists of 16 residues. CDR3 amino acids: CASSQLAGLGTDTQYF. DNA of the CDR3: TGTGCCAGCAGCCAATTAGCGGGTTTAGGCACAGATACGCAGTATTTT.

CDR3 loop: CASSYSENSYEQYF. The CDR3, as DNA: TGTGCCAGCAGTTACTCCGAAAACTCCTACGAGCAGTACTTC. The rearrangement joins TRBV6-5 to TRBJ2-7; unclear D gene. Per the germline V gene, CDR1 is MNHEY and CDR2 is SVGAGI. The V gene lost 0 bases and the J gene lost 0 bases, with 6 bases spanning the gap. This CDR3 region has 14 residues.

V usage is TRBV29-1 and J usage is TRBJ2-1, with a weak D call TRBD2 (6 bases). The CDR3 is 12 residues long. The germline V gene has CDR1 SQVTM and CDR2 ANQGSEA. V lost 4 bases to trimming and J lost 7 bases, with 11 bases between them. The CDR3, as DNA: TGCAGCGTTGGGGACGGGGGAAATGAGCAGTTCTTC. This encodes CSVGDGGNEQFF.

The chain has TRBV25-1 and TRBJ1-2; D may be TRBD1 (5 bases). In germline, CDR1 is MGHDK, CDR2 SYGVNS. The CDR3 totals 15 residues. V lost 3 bases to trimming and J lost 4 bases, with 15 bases between them. The CDR3 sequence: CASSDGGGDVYGYTF. CDR3 nucleotides: TGTGCCAGCAGTGATGGCGGGGGGGACGTCTATGGCTACACCTTC.

By share of the sample, this clone is medium-sized (0.01 to 0.1%). The rearrangement uses TRBV4-2 and TRBJ2-1, with 10 nucleotides matching TRBD2. The germline CDR1 and CDR2 sequences are LGHNA and YNFKEQ. The CDR3 extends over 15 amino acids. Losses at the gene ends were 2 bases for V and 3 bases for J; bases not matched to a gene: 1. The CDR3 bases are TGTGCCAGCAGCCAAACTAGCGGGAACTACAATGAGCAGTTCTTC. Its translation: CASSQTSGNYNEQFF.

Concerning this clone itself: The junction and the germline gene differ at one end; a read error may be behind it. The chain combines TRBV7-7 with TRBJ2-7; 11 bases are a match to TRBD1. Germline CDR1 SSHAT, CDR2 FNYEAQ (reference sequence). This CDR3 has 13 amino acids. CDR3 loop: CASSRDRGDEQYF. In DNA, the CDR3 is TGTGCTAGCAGCCGGGACAGGGGGGACGAGCAGTACTTC.